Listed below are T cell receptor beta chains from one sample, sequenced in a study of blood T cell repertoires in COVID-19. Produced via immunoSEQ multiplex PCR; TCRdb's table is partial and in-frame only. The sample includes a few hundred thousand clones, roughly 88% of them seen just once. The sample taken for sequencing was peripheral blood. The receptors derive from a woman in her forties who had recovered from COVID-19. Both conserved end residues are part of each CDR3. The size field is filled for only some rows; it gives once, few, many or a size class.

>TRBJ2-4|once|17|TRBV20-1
CSASTSGGPASWNIQYF
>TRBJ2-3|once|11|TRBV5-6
CASTSTDTQYF
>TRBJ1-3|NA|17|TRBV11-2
CASSPRQGRQSGNTIYF
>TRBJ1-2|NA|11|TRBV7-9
CASSADRENTF
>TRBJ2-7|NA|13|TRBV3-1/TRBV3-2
CASSPLQGYEQYF
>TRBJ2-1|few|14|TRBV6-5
CASSYSDIYNEQFF
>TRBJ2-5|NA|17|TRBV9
CASSPEGLAGALETQYF
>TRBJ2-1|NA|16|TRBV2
CASIQTLGQGGNEQFF
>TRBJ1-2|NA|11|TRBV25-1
CATKTGYGYTF
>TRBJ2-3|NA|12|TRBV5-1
CASSLSGDTQYF
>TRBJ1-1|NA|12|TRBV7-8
CASSPRGAEAFF
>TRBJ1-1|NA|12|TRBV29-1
CSVGGGSTEAFF
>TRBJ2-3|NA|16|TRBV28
CASSLAAGVRGDTQYF
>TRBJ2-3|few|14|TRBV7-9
CASSLGRGTDTQYF
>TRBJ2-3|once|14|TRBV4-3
CASSQDTDTDTQYF
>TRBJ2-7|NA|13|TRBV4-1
CASSQDGTYEQYF